Listed here are 5 T cell receptor beta chains from one sample, sequenced in a study of T cell clonality in common variable immunodeficiency. Sequencing used immunoSEQ multiplex PCR; TCRdb keeps in-frame clones, though not all of them. The data list about 43,000 clones, none observed once; 2.1% falls to the top ten. Sequenced material: peripheral blood mononuclear cells. The receptors derive from a person aged 18 to 69 in good health.

This clone came up many times. The read ends 3 residues shy of where the CDR3 ends; the end is completed using the germline J gene. This sequence joins TRBV6-2 or TRBV6-3 and TRBJ2-7; TRBD1 aligns across 9 bases. The CDR3 loop spans 16 amino acids. The junction had 11 bases not matched to a gene; V was cut back by 2 bases and J by 6 bases. CDR1 MNHEY and CDR2 SVGEGT come from the germline V gene. The CDR3: CASSYDPQGALGEQYF. The sequenced part of the CDR3 DNA is TGTGCCAGCAGTTACGATCCACAGGGGGCTTTGGGCGAG.

At least ten counts were recorded for this clone. The read halts 3 residues ahead of the CDR3 end, with the missing end drawn from the germline J gene. The rearrangement joins TRBV7-9 to TRBJ2-7; D possibly corresponds to TRBD1 (7 bases). From germline, CDR1 is SEHNR and CDR2 FQNEAQ (reference sequence). V lost 5 bases to trimming and J lost 2 bases, with 16 bases between them. This CDR3 contains 15 residues. Incomplete CDR3 DNA: TGTGCCAGCAGCCCGGCGGGGACAGTTCCCTACGAG. This sequence encodes CASSPAGTVPYE. The CDR3 in full is CASSPAGTVPYEQYF.

In its sample, this clone was seen many times. The missing CDR3 end, 3 residues past where the read stops, is filled in from the germline J gene. Other DNA sequences in the same sample also yield this CDR3. The rearrangement joins TRBV5-1 to TRBJ1-3; 7 nucleotides line up with TRBD1. Germline CDR1 is SGHRS and CDR2 is YFSETQ. CDR3 length: 14 residues. The ends lost 2 bases at V and 4 bases at J; junction bases unmatched: 3. The CDR3 region is CASSFTGVGNTIYF. The covered CDR3 bases are TGCGCCAGCAGCTTTACAGGGGTAGGAAACACC. Supplemented by reference TRBV5-1 and TRBJ1-3, the full variable domain reads KAGVTQTPRYLIKTRGQQVTLSCSPISGHRSVSWYQQTPGQGLQFLFEYFSETQRNKGNFPGRFSGRQFSNSRSEMNVSTLELGDSALYLCASSFTGVGNTIYFGEGSWLTVV.

This clone was recorded at least ten times. Coverage ceases 3 residues before the CDR3 finishes, and the germline J gene fills in the end. The chain uses TRBV7-8 and TRBJ1-5; possibly TRBD1 for D (6 bases). CDR1 is SGHVS and CDR2 is FQNEAQ in the germline V gene. The CDR3 is 16 residues long. V gave up 3 bases and J gave up 0 bases, with 12 bases separating them. The part of the CDR3 DNA that was read is TGTGCCAGCAGCTTCGGACAGACCTATAGCAATCAGCCC. Encoded protein: CASSFGQTYSNQP. The complete CDR3 protein is CASSFGQTYSNQPQHF.

This clone was seen many times. The read ends 3 residues shy of where the CDR3 ends; the end is completed using the germline J gene. The chain employs TRBV10-2 and TRBJ1-4, with 7 bases identical to TRBD1. The CDR3 loop spans 14 amino acids. Germline CDR1 and CDR2: WSHSY and SAAADI. V gave up 5 bases and J gave up 5 bases; unmatched junction bases: 5. The CDR3 is CASSLQGLNEKLFF. The DNA read from the CDR3 is TGCGCCAGCAGTCTACAGGGGCTGAATGAAAAA.